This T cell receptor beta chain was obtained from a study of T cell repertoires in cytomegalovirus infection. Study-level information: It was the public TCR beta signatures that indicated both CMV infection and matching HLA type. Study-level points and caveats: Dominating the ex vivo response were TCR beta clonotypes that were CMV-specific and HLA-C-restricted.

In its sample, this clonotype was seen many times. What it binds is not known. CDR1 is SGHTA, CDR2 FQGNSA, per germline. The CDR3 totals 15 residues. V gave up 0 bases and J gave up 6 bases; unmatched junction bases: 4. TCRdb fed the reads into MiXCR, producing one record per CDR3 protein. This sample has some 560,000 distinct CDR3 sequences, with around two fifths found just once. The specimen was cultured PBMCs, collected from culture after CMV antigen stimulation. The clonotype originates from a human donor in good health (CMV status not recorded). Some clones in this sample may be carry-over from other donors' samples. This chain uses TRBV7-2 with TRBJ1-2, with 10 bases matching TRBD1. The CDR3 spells CASSLATGTGDGYTF. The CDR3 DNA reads TGTGCCAGCAGCTTAGCGACCGGGACAGGGGATGGCTACACCTTC.